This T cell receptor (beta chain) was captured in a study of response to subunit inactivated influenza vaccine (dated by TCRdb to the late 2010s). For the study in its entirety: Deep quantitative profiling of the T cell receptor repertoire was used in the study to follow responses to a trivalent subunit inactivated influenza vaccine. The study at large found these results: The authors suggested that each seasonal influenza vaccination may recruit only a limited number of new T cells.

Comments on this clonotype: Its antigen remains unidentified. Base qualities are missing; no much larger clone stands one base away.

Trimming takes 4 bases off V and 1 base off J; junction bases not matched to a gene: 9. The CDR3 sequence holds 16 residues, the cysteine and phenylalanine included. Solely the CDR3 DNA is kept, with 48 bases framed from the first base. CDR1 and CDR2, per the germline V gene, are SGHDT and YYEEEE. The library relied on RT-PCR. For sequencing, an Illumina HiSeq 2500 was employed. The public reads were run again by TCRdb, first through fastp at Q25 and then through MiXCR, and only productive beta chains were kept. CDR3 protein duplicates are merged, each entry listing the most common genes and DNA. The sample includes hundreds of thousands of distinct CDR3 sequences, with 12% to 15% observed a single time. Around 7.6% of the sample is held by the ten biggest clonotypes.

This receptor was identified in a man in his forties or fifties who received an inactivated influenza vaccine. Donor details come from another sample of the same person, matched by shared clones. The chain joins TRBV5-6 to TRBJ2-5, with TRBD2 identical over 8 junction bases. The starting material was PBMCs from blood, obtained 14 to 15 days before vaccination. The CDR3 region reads CASSPRLARIQETQYF. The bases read TGTGCCAGCAGCCCTCGACTAGCGAGAATCCAAGAGACCCAGTACTTC.